The TCR beta chain described here comes from a study of vaccination and CD4 T cells after COVID-19. Turning to the study itself: Investigators took post-vaccine samples a median about 65 days after dose two, within a range of 14 to 241.

There are 14 residues in the CDR3. Per the germline V gene, CDR1 is SGHAT and CDR2 is FQNNGV. The ends were cut back, 1 base at V and 3 bases at J, with 9 bases in the middle. Comments on this clonotype: The antigen remains undetermined.

Documented treatment: 10-day PBMC culture with coronavirus spike peptide pools or control peptides (ViraFEST assay). The assay that was used to sequence DNA from cultured CD4+ T cells was the Oncomine TCR Beta short-read assay. MiXCR was run by TCRdb on the PCR reads, yielding one entry per CDR3 protein. This sample carries about 8,900 distinct CDR3 sequences, under 65% of them seen once, and the ten largest clones take 30%. The sample comprised CD4+ T cells from blood, cultured in vitro. The chain links TRBV11-2 to TRBJ1-1; unclear D gene. The source of this sequence is a human donor who had recovered from COVID-19. This CDR3 is CASSLAGEYTEAFF. DNA of the CDR3: TGTGCCAGCAGCTTAGCGGGCGAATACACTGAAGCTTTCTTT.